What follows is one TCR beta chain and its context. TCRdb's table, derived via immunoSEQ multiplex PCR, lists solely in-frame clones and lacks some. The sample yields roughly 72,000 clones, approximately 95% seen once. The data belong to a study of T cell changes during pregnancy in multiple sclerosis. Trimming removed 5 bases from V and 4 bases from J; junction bases left unmatched: 12. From germline, CDR1 is SGHAT and CDR2 FQNNGV. The CDR3 length is 16 residues. This specimen was CD4+ T cells from peripheral blood mononuclear cells, taken after pregnancy. The chain has TRBV11-2 and TRBJ2-3; 7 positions match TRBD2. The TCR originated in a female donor with multiple sclerosis, enrolled in a pregnancy study. The CDR3 nucleotides read TGTGCCAGCAGCCGCGTGATGGCGGGAGTCGCAGATACGCAGTATTTT. Its translation: CASSRVMAGVADTQYF. Together with reference TRBV11-2 and TRBJ2-3, the CDR3 gives the full variable domain: EAGVAQSPRYKIIEKRQSVAFWCNPISGHATLYWYQQILGQGPKLLIQFQNNGVVDDSQLPKDRFSAERLKGVDSTLKIQPAKLEDSAVYLCASSRVMAGVADTQYFGPGTRLTVL.